Shown below are 19 T cell receptor beta chains from a single sample sequenced in a study of shared clonotypes between healthy human individuals. Terminally differentiated effector memory CD45RA+ cells were excluded by CCR7 positive selection of CD45RO-negative cells. The table came from immunoSEQ multiplex PCR; TCRdb's copy has only in-frame clones and leaves some out. The table includes fewer than 800,000 clones, under 95% detected once. The specimen sequenced was naive CD8+ T cells sorted from blood. These receptors were collected from a man in his thirties or forties in good health.

This sequence joins TRBV10-3 and TRBJ2-7, with TRBD1 matching over 7 bases. The CDR3 extends over 15 amino acids. The V gene end was trimmed by 4 bases and the J gene end by 5 bases; junction bases not matched to a gene: 11. Germline values: CDR1 ENHRY, CDR2 SYGVKD. CDR3 sequence (DNA): TGTGCCATCAGTGCTGAACAGGGGTCGATCAACGAGCAGTACTTC. Amino acid sequence: CAISAEQGSINEQYF.

This clone was seen a few times. V is TRBV10-1 and J is TRBJ2-7; 10 nucleotides match TRBD2. This CDR3 is built from 15 residues. CDR1 is WNHNN, CDR2 SYGVQD, per germline (reference sequence). V dropped 2 bases and J dropped 7; count of bases not matched to a gene: 8. The CDR3 sequence: CASSERASGREEQYF. Here the CDR3 DNA reads TGCGCCAGCAGTGAGAGGGCTAGCGGGAGAGAAGAGCAGTACTTC.

This chain joins TRBV6-5 and TRBJ1-5, with TRBD1 as a possible D gene (5 bases). Germline V gene lookup returns CDR1 MNHEY and CDR2 SVGAGI. This CDR3 is built from 14 residues. V shed 2 bases and J shed 7 bases, with 12 bases lying between them. CDR3 in DNA: TGTGCCAGCAGTTACGGGGGAGGAGGACAGCCCCAGCATTTT. Translated, it gives CASSYGGGGQPQHF.

A single count supports this clone. The CDR3 DNA is TGTGCCTGGAGTGTAACGGGCGCGGTTAACACTGAAGCTTTCTTT. Residues: CAWSVTGAVNTEAFF. The rearrangement links TRBV30 to TRBJ1-1; no firm D call. Germline V gene lookup returns CDR1 GTSNPN and CDR2 SVGIG (reference sequence). The V and J ends lost 0 bases and 2 bases respectively, with 13 bases between them. This CDR3 is 15 amino acids long.

The chain employs TRBV7-6 and TRBJ2-1, with 9 bases aligning to TRBD2. The CDR3 length is 14 residues. CDR1 and CDR2 from the germline V gene are SGHVS and FNYEAQ. The V and J ends lost 5 bases and 8 bases, in that order; junction bases with no gene match: 7. The CDR3 DNA reads TGTGCCAGCAGCCCCCTAGCGGGATCGGATGAGCAGTTCTTC. Amino acid sequence: CASSPLAGSDEQFF.

The rearrangement joins TRBV19 to TRBJ2-7; D might be TRBD2 (6 bases). Germline V CDR1 and CDR2: LNHDA, SQIVND (reference sequence). The CDR3 spans 14 residues. Between the trimmed V and J ends, which lost 6 bases and 4 bases, there was a span of 16 bases. CDR3 region: CASSAGLRTYEQYF. DNA for the CDR3: TGTGCCAGTAGCGCGGGACTCAGGACGTACGAGCAGTACTTC.

The chain couples TRBV19 to TRBJ2-7; 9 positions agree with TRBD2. The CDR3 is 16 amino acids. Germline CDR1 LNHDA, CDR2 SQIVND (reference sequence). J lost 3 bases, V lost 6 bases, and 12 bases had no gene match. The CDR3 loop is CASSRRKTSGDYEQYF. The CDR3 DNA reads as TGTGCCAGTAGCAGACGAAAGACTAGCGGTGACTACGAGCAGTACTTC. Full variable domain (outside the CDR3, taken from reference TRBV19 and TRBJ2-7): DGGITQSPKYLFRKEGQNVTLSCEQNLNHDAMYWYRQDPGQGLRLIYYSQIVNDFQKGDIAEGYSVSREKKESFPLTVTSAQKNPTAFYLCASSRRKTSGDYEQYFGPGTRLTVT.

CDR3 sequence reads: CSVEQGIYGYTF. CDR3 sequence (DNA): TGCAGCGTTGAACAGGGGATATACGGCTACACCTTC. The chain recombines TRBV29-1 with TRBJ1-2, with D tentatively TRBD1 (6 bases). V was shortened by 2 bases and J by 8 bases, with 12 bases between the two germline ends. Germline CDR1 reads SQVTM; CDR2 reads ANQGSEA. CDR3 size: 12 residues.

The chain combines TRBV14 with TRBJ2-1; D may be TRBD1 (6 bases). The V end lost 1 base, the J end lost 7 bases, and 17 bases lay between the germline ends. The CDR3 has 16 residues. Germline V gives CDR1 SGHDN, CDR2 FVKESK. In DNA form, the CDR3 reads TGTGCCAGCAGCCAAGTGATTACTCGAACAGGGAATGAGCAGTTCTTC. Protein sequence: CASSQVITRTGNEQFF.

The chain combines TRBV18 with TRBJ2-2; TRBD1 matches at 7 bases. The CDR3 contains 14 residues. Germline V gene sequence: CDR1 KGHSH, CDR2 LQKENI. V was clipped by 5 bases and J by 6 bases; unmatched bases: 6. The CDR3 DNA reads TGTGCCAGCTCAGCTACAGGGGCACCCGGGGAGCTGTTTTTT. It specifies CASSATGAPGELFF.

The rearrangement uses TRBV28 and TRBJ1-3; D gene uncertain. Germline V CDR1 and CDR2: MDHEN, SYDVKM. The CDR3 is 16 amino acids. Between the trimmed V and J ends, which lost 3 bases and 0 bases, there was a span of 12 bases. Here the CDR3 DNA reads TGTGCCAGCAGTTTCTTACGGGAAGGCTCTGGAAACACCATATATTTT. Residues: CASSFLREGSGNTIYF.

The chain is built from TRBV27 and TRBJ2-5; 11 nucleotides match TRBD2. This CDR3 comprises 17 residues. V shed 6 bases and J 0 bases; nucleotides not matched to a gene: 9. The V gene's germline CDR1 is MNHEY and CDR2 SMNVEV (reference sequence). This CDR3 reads CASSTKLAGVYQETQYF. The DNA for the CDR3 is TGTGCCAGCAGCACCAAACTAGCGGGAGTGTACCAAGAGACCCAGTACTTC.

V gene TRBV18 combines with J gene TRBJ1-2, with D perhaps matching TRBD1 (5 bases). From germline, CDR1 is KGHSH and CDR2 LQKENI. Deletions cut 2 bases from V and 7 bases from J, with 17 bases between. This CDR3 contains 15 residues. The CDR3 DNA follows: TGTGCCAGCTCACCATCGGGACCCGGTCCTTTTGGCTACACCTTC. This translates into CASSPSGPGPFGYTF.

The chain recombines TRBV11-2 with TRBJ1-2; D is undetermined. The length of the CDR3 is 14 residues. The germline V gene encodes CDR1 SGHAT and CDR2 FQNNGV. Trimming removed 4 bases at V and 3 bases at J, with 12 bases between. This chain's CDR3 is CASSSSGDYYGYTF. CDR3 DNA: TGTGCCAGCAGCTCCTCCGGTGATTACTATGGCTACACCTTC.

The chain has TRBV11-2 and TRBJ2-7; a weak D match, TRBD2 (6 bases). CDR1 is SGHAT and CDR2 is FQNNGV in the germline V gene. This CDR3 spans 13 amino acids. The germline V and J ends were trimmed by 2 bases and 2 bases, with 7 bases remaining between them. The CDR3 loop reads CASSLTGAYEQYF. CDR3 DNA: TGTGCCAGCAGCTTAACGGGAGCCTACGAGCAGTACTTC.

This clone was observed a few times. V and J are TRBV27 and TRBJ2-1, with TRBD2 matching 8 bases. Per germline, CDR1 MNHEY and CDR2 SMNVEV (reference sequence). The V gene end was trimmed by 5 bases and the J gene end by 7 bases; junction bases not matched to a gene: 7. The CDR3 consists of 14 residues. The CDR3 coding sequence is TGTGCCAGCAGTCTAGCGGGTCCGAGGAATGAGCAGTTCTTC. Translated: CASSLAGPRNEQFF.

This chain links TRBV19 with TRBJ2-3; D not certain. Looked up from germline, CDR1 is LNHDA and CDR2 is SQIVND (reference sequence). This CDR3 comprises 14 residues. The V gene lost 6 bases and the J gene lost 5 bases, with 15 bases spanning the gap. The CDR3 DNA reads TGTGCCAGTAGCCCCACTCACTGGGGAGATACGCAGTATTTT. Its translation: CASSPTHWGDTQYF.

This clone was detected only a few times. V and J are TRBV27 and TRBJ2-7; the D is unclear. V lost 2 bases, J lost 3 bases, and 11 bases lay in between. This CDR3 is built from 14 residues. The V gene's germline CDR1 is MNHEY and CDR2 SMNVEV (reference sequence). The CDR3, as DNA: TGTGCCAGCAGTTTACGTCGGGTGGGCTACGAGCAGTACTTC. Its protein product is CASSLRRVGYEQYF.

The chain combines TRBV7-9 with TRBJ1-1; the match to TRBD1 covers 7 bases. V lost 7 bases, J lost 2 bases, and 16 bases stayed unmatched. CDR3 length: 17 amino acids. Looked up from germline, CDR1 is SEHNR and CDR2 is FQNEAQ (reference sequence). The CDR3 loop is CASTGGSNKGANTEAFF. As DNA, the CDR3 is TGTGCCAGCACAGGAGGCTCTAACAAGGGGGCAAACACTGAAGCTTTCTTT.